The clone carrying this T cell receptor beta chain was picked up a small number of times. The antigen remains undetermined. V trimming: 6 bases; J trimming: 7 bases; junction bases outside the gene matches: 9. CDR1 and CDR2 (germline): DFQATT, SNEGSKA (reference sequence). The CDR3 runs 14 residues. The data derive from a study of T cells after yellow fever vaccination. TCRdb re-called the 5' RACE reads with MiXCR, one entry per CDR3 protein. This table holds 300,000 to 450,000 distinct CDR3 sequences, around 8.1% found once. General study results and limits: Post-booster samples contained most primary-vaccination clones (more than 95% CD4, approximately 88% CD8). The study noted that FACS-sorted repertoires could contain abundant clonotypes contaminating from the bulk population. CD4 and CD8 compartments shared a small share of clonotypes, likely from convergent recombination.

This clonotype originated in a man aged 18-30 years who received the YFV17D yellow fever vaccine. The rearrangement links TRBV20-1 to TRBJ1-6; the match to TRBD1 covers 7 bases. The sequencing here drew on PBMCs, taken about 49 days after the first yellow fever vaccination. The CDR3 sequence: CSAPQTGINSPLHF. The CDR3, as DNA: TGCAGTGCACCTCAGACAGGGATAAATTCACCCCTCCACTTT.